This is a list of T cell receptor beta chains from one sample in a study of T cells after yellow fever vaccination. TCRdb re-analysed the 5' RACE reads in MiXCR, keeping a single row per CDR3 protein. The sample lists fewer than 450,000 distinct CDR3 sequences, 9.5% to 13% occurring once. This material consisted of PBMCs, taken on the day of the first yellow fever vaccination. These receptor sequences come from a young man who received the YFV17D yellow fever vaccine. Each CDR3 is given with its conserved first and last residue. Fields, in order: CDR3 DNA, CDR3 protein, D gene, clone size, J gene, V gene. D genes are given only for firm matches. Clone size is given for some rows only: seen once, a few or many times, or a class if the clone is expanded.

TGCGCCAGCACCGGAACAGGAGGACCGGGCAATGAGCAGTTCTTC	CASTGTGGPGNEQFF	.	.	TRBJ2-1	TRBV5-1
TGTGCCAGCAGTTTCAAAGCAGGGGGCAATGAGCAGTTCTTC	CASSFKAGGNEQFF	TRBD1	.	TRBJ2-1	TRBV6-2/TRBV6-3
TGTGCCAGCAGTTTAACCGAGACCGCTAACTATGGCTACACCTTC	CASSLTETANYGYTF	.	.	TRBJ1-2	TRBV12-3/TRBV12-4
TGCGCCAGCAGCTCTCGGGGGTGGGTGTCAGATACGCAGTATTTT	CASSSRGWVSDTQYF	.	many	TRBJ2-3	TRBV4-3
TGCGCCAGCAGCCAGTACCGACTAGCGGGGGGCCCCCTTAGCACAGATACGCAGTATTTT	CASSQYRLAGGPLSTDTQYF	TRBD2	.	TRBJ2-3	TRBV4-3
TGTGCCAGCAGTGAAGCGCGAGAGTTACTAGCCTGGTTCTTC	CASSEARELLAWFF	.	many	TRBJ2-1	TRBV2
TGTGCCAGCAGCTTAGCGCTATCGGGTCACGAGCAGTACTTC	CASSLALSGHEQYF	.	.	TRBJ2-7	TRBV7-9
TGCGCCAGCAGCCACCCGGGGAGGGGTGGAAACATTCAGTACTTC	CASSHPGRGGNIQYF	TRBD2	.	TRBJ2-4	TRBV4-1
TGTGCCAGCAGTTCCCATAGTCCCCGCACAGATACGCAGTATTTT	CASSSHSPRTDTQYF	.	.	TRBJ2-3	TRBV6-2/TRBV6-3
TGCAGTGCTAGAGATGGTCTAGGTGGGGACATTCAGTACTTC	CSARDGLGGDIQYF	.	.	TRBJ2-4	TRBV20-1
TGTGCCAGCAGCCGGGACAGGCTGCTTAATGAAAAACTGTTTTTT	CASSRDRLLNEKLFF	TRBD1	.	TRBJ1-4	TRBV4-2
TGTGCCAGCAGCTCCGGGGGGGCGTACACCGGGGAGCTGTTTTTT	CASSSGGAYTGELFF	TRBD2	.	TRBJ2-2	TRBV5-4
TGTGCCAGCAGCACCTACAGGGGGCGGATCACCGGGGAGCTGTTTTTT	CASSTYRGRITGELFF	TRBD1	few	TRBJ2-2	TRBV7-3
TGTGCCAGCAGCCAGGGTCCCGTACCGTCGTCTGGGGCCAACGTCCTGACTTTC	CASSQGPVPSSGANVLTF	.	.	TRBJ2-6	TRBV3-1
TGTGCCAGCATCCTAGGGGGGTATGGCTACACCTTC	CASILGGYGYTF	.	.	TRBJ1-2	TRBV11-2
TGTGCCAGCAGCCCCGGACTAGCAGGCGATGAGCAGTTCTTC	CASSPGLAGDEQFF	TRBD2	many	TRBJ2-1	TRBV7-3
TGTGCCAGCAGTGAAAACAGTAATTACGAGCAGTACTTC	CASSENSNYEQYF	.	few	TRBJ2-7	TRBV6-1
TGCAGTGTCACGTCGATGGTCACCGGGGAGCTGTTTTTT	CSVTSMVTGELFF	.	many	TRBJ2-2	TRBV20-1
TGTGCCAGCAGCCAGACTAGCGGGTTCTACGAGCAGTACTTC	CASSQTSGFYEQYF	TRBD2	few	TRBJ2-7	TRBV3-1
TGTGCCAGCAGTTATTCGTTCCAGGCACAAGTAGAGACCCAGTACTTC	CASSYSFQAQVETQYF	.	many	TRBJ2-5	TRBV6-2/TRBV6-3
TGTGCCAGCAGCACCCGGGACGGTAATAATTCACCCCTCCACTTT	CASSTRDGNNSPLHF	.	few	TRBJ1-6	TRBV7-9
TGCAGTGCTAGAGTTCACTCTGGAAACACCATATATTTT	CSARVHSGNTIYF	.	few	TRBJ1-3	TRBV20-1
TGTGCCAGCTGCCGGGACACCACTACCGGGGAGCTGTTTTTT	CASCRDTTTGELFF	.	.	TRBJ2-2	TRBV6-1
TGCGCCAGCAAAAGACAGGGACACACAGATACGCAGTATTTT	CASKRQGHTDTQYF	TRBD1	many	TRBJ2-3	TRBV5-1
TGTGCCAGCAGCTTATCCCCTGCAGGCGGCTCTGGAAACACCATATATTTT	CASSLSPAGGSGNTIYF	.	few	TRBJ1-3	TRBV7-8
TGCAGCGCCGTAGGAGGAGAGACCCAGTACTTC	CSAVGGETQYF	.	few	TRBJ2-5	TRBV29-1
TGTGCCACCAGTGATTTTGCCAATGAGCAGTTCTTC	CATSDFANEQFF	.	.	TRBJ2-1	TRBV24-1
TGTGCCAGCAGCCAACAGGGCAGCGGCTACACCTTC	CASSQQGSGYTF	.	few	TRBJ1-2	TRBV3-1
TGTGCCAGCAGCTTACGGACCGTGAACACTGAAGCTTTCTTT	CASSLRTVNTEAFF	.	many	TRBJ1-1	TRBV7-9
TGTGCCAGTAGATCAGGGCTAGCCGAAGCTTTCTTT	CASRSGLAEAFF	.	.	TRBJ1-1	TRBV19
TGTGCCAGCATTAGTGGGGGGCTTTACTCCTACAATGAGCAGTTCTTC	CASISGGLYSYNEQFF	.	.	TRBJ2-1	TRBV6-2/TRBV6-3
TGTGCCAGCAGCCCCCCTGGGACAGGGGCAGATACGCAGTATTTT	CASSPPGTGADTQYF	TRBD1	few	TRBJ2-3	TRBV7-9
TGTGCCAGTAGTACCAGACAGGTCAATCAGCCCCAGCATTTT	CASSTRQVNQPQHF	.	few	TRBJ1-5	TRBV19
TGCGCCAGCAGTCCCAGGGGGCGTGATGAAAAACTGTTTTTT	CASSPRGRDEKLFF	TRBD1	few	TRBJ1-4	TRBV5-1
TGTGCCAGCAGCCTACTCAATGAGCAGTTCTTC	CASSLLNEQFF	.	.	TRBJ2-1	TRBV3-1
TGCGCCAGCAGCCAGAGGACAGGGGAATTCTCTGGAAACACCATATATTTT	CASSQRTGEFSGNTIYF	TRBD1	few	TRBJ1-3	TRBV4-1
TGTGCCAGCAGTTACTCCGGGACAGGAGGTGGTGGCTACACCTTC	CASSYSGTGGGGYTF	TRBD1	few	TRBJ1-2	TRBV6-5
TGCAGCGTTGTCGGGGGGCTCACTGAAGCTTTCTTT	CSVVGGLTEAFF	.	few	TRBJ1-1	TRBV29-1
TGTGCCAGCAGCTTAGGTGCAGTCCCTAACTATGGCTACACCTTC	CASSLGAVPNYGYTF	.	.	TRBJ1-2	TRBV7-2
TGCAGTGCTAGAGCTGGTAGCCCAACCTACAATGAGCAGTTCTTC	CSARAGSPTYNEQFF	.	.	TRBJ2-1	TRBV20-1
TGCGCCAGCAGCCAAGGCACGTTTTCTAACTATGGCTACACCTTC	CASSQGTFSNYGYTF	.	.	TRBJ1-2	TRBV4-3
TGTGCCAGCAGGGCCTATGAGCAGTTCTTC	CASRAYEQFF	.	few	TRBJ2-1	TRBV2
TGTGCCAGTAGACGGCAGGGCGTGGACTACACCTTC	CASRRQGVDYTF	.	few	TRBJ1-2	TRBV19
TGTGCCAGCAGCCCGCGACTAGCGGGGCGTAATGAGCAGTTCTTC	CASSPRLAGRNEQFF	TRBD2	.	TRBJ2-1	TRBV9
TGTGCCAGCAGCTTGGATCGGACCCTTAATTCACCCCTCCACTTT	CASSLDRTLNSPLHF	.	few	TRBJ1-6	TRBV5-4
TGTGCCAGCAGTCCCGCGGGGCTTAGCAATCAGCCCCAGCATTTT	CASSPAGLSNQPQHF	.	few	TRBJ1-5	TRBV6-1
TGTGCCAGCAGGATCGGACAGGCGAACACTGAAGCTTTCTTT	CASRIGQANTEAFF	TRBD1	many	TRBJ1-1	TRBV7-9